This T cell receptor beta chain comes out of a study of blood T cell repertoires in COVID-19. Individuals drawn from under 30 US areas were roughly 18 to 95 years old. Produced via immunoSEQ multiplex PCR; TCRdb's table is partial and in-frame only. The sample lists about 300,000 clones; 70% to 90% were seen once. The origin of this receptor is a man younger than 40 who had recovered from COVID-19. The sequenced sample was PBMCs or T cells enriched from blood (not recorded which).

The CDR3 region has the DNA TGTGCCAGCAGCCTATCCGCTCGGTCTAGCGGGGGCTACGAGCAGTACTTC. Protein sequence: CASSLSARSSGGYEQYF. This chain joins TRBV6-2 or TRBV6-3 and TRBJ2-7; 10 bases fit TRBD2. The CDR3 covers 17 residues. J was trimmed by 3 bases and V by 6 bases; bases with no gene match: 14. Germline V lookup: CDR1 MNHEY, CDR2 SVGEGT.